This TCR beta chain is drawn from a study of T cell repertoires in cytomegalovirus infection (dated by TCRdb to between 2018 and 2021). For context, the study as a whole: Alongside well-studied HLA-B-restricted epitopes, the peptide stimulations were aimed at recently identified HLA-C-restricted CMV epitopes, whose presentation resists viral immunomodulation. Donor HLA type was relevant to the analysis, as public TCR beta signatures indicated carriage of CMV infection together with the matching HLA type. What the study reported, not specific to this receptor: The ex vivo response was dominated by HLA-C-restricted CMV-specific TCR beta clonotypes, which also provided the single most frequent clonotype in two of eight donors. Carriers of CMV infection plus the relevant HLA type were discriminated by the cumulative frequency of public TCR beta family members in the study cohort and in an independent 352-donor cohort.

Reading the germline V gene gives CDR1 SGHTA and CDR2 FQGNSA. V is shortened by 4 bases, J by 2 bases, and the region joining them spans 16 bases. The CDR3 covers 16 residues, taking in both the cysteine and the phenylalanine. The read is trimmed to its CDR3 DNA, 48 bases read in frame from base 1. The treatment or condition label on this specimen signifies: in vitro stimulation with specific CMV peptide epitopes to enrich CMV-specific T cells. Sequenced using an Illumina HiSeq 1500. Starting from the raw public reads, TCRdb applied fastp trimming at Q25, assembled clones with MiXCR and retained in-frame beta chains. Entries are consolidated by CDR3 protein sequence, retaining the most common genes and DNA. Here the sample has 360,000 or so distinct CDR3 sequences; around a third occur a single time. Approximately 15% of the sample belongs to the ten largest clones. This clonotype was detected only a few times. What antigen it recognizes has not been identified. The record has no base qualities; no much larger clone is one base away.

The sample was cultured PBMCs, taken from culture after CMV antigen stimulation. The rearranged chain carries TRBV7-2 and TRBJ2-3; a tentative D call is TRBD2 (5 bases match). The TCR comes from a human donor in good health (CMV status not recorded). Some clones in this sample may be carry-over from other donors' samples. The DNA sequence reads TGTGCCAGCAGCTCGTCGAGCGGATCCCTCACAGATACGCAGTATTTT. Its coded protein is CASSSSSGSLTDTQYF.